This TCR beta chain was identified during a study of glioma-infiltrating T cells after dendritic cell vaccination. Across the whole study: Samples are from glioblastoma patients in Phase I and II dendritic cell vaccine trials.

This table comes from immunoSEQ multiplex PCR, and its TCRdb copy is limited to in-frame clones, with some not included. The table records about 58,000 clones, around 85% of them present only once. Described time point: after dendritic cell vaccination, including at tumor progression/relapse. The V gene lost 8 bases and the J gene lost 5 bases, with 18 bases spanning the gap. The CDR3 is made up of 14 amino acids. The V gene's germline CDR1 is MNHNS and CDR2 SASEGT. The TCR comes from a human donor with glioblastoma. The source material was blood, sampled after dendritic cell vaccination. The chain uses TRBV6-1 and TRBJ1-2; possible D gene TRBD1, 6 bases. This CDR3 is CASFGRTVTYGYTF. In DNA form, the CDR3 reads TGTGCCAGCTTCGGAAGGACAGTCACATATGGCTACACCTTC.